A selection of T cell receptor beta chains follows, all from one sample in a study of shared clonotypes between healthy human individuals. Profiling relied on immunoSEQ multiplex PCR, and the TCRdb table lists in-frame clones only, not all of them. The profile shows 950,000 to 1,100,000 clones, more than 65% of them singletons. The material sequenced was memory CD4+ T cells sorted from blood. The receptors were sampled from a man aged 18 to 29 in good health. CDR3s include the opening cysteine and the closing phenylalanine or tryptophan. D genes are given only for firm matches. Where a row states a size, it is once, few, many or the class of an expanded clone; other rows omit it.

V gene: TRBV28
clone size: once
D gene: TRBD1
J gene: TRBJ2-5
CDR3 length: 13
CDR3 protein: CASSGQGVETQYF
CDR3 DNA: TGTGCCAGCAGCGGACAGGGCGTAGAGACCCAGTACTTC

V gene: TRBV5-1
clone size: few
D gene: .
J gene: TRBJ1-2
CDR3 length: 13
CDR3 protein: CASSSDGGYGYTF
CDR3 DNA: TGCGCCAGCAGCTCGGACGGGGGCTATGGCTACACCTTC

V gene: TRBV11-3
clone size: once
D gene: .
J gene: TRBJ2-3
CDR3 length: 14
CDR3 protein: CASSFGRGTDTQYF
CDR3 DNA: TGTGCCAGCAGCTTCGGACGCGGCACAGATACGCAGTATTTT

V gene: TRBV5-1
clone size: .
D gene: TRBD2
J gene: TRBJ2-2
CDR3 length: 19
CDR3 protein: CASSSSGTSGGANTGELFF
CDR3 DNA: TGCGCCAGCAGCTCCTCCGGGACTAGCGGGGGGGCGAACACCGGGGAGCTGTTTTTT

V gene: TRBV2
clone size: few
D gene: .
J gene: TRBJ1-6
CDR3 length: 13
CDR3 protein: CASSGQENSPLHF
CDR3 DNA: TGTGCCAGCAGCGGGCAGGAAAATTCACCCCTCCACTTT

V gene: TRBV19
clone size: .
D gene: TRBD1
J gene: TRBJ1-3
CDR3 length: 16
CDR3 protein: CASSVDRGDSGNTIYF
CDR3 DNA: TGTGCCAGTAGTGTCGACAGGGGGGACTCTGGAAACACCATATATTTT

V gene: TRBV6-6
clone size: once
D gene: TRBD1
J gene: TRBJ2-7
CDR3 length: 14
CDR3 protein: CANREGTGEFLQYF
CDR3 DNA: TGTGCCAACAGGGAAGGGACAGGGGAATTCTTGCAGTACTTC

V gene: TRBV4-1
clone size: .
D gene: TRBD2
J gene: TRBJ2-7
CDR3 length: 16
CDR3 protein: CASSQTPGLAMYEQYF
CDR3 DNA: TGCGCCAGCAGCCAAACCCCGGGACTAGCGATGTACGAGCAGTACTTC

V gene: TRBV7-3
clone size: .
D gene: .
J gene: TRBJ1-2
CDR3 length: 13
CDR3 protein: CASSLSVDRGYTF
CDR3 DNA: TGTGCCAGCAGCTTATCAGTAGACCGTGGCTACACCTTC

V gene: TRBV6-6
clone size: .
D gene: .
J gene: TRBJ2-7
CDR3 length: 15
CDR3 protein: CASSYGKAGSYEQYF
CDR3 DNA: TGTGCCAGCAGTTACGGAAAGGCAGGCTCCTACGAGCAGTACTTC

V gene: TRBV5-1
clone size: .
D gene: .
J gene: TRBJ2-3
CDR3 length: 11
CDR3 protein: CASSLEGKKYF
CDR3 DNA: TGCGCCAGCAGCTTGGAGGGAAAGAAGTATTTT

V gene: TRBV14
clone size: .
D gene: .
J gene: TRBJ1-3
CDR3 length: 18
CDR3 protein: CASSPWGRGGSSGNTIYF
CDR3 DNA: TGTGCCAGCAGCCCTTGGGGACGAGGCGGGAGCTCTGGAAACACCATATATTTT

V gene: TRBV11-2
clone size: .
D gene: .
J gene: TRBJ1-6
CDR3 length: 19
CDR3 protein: CASSLDRAGESSHNSPLHF
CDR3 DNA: TGTGCCAGCAGCTTAGATCGGGCAGGGGAATCCAGCCATAATTCACCCCTCCACTTT

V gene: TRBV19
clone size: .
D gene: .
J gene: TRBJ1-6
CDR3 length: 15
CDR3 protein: CASSIPGQPNSPLHF
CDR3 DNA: TGTGCCAGTAGTATACCGGGACAACCTAATTCACCCCTCCACTTT

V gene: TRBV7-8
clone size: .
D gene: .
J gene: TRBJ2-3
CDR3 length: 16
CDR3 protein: CASSLGIGGGGNTQYF
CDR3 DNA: TGTGCCAGCAGCTTAGGCATAGGGGGTGGTGGGAATACGCAGTATTTT

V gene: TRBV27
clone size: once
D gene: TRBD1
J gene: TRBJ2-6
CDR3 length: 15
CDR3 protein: CASSLQGAGANVLTF
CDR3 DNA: TGTGCCAGCAGTCTACAGGGGGCTGGGGCCAACGTCCTGACTTTC

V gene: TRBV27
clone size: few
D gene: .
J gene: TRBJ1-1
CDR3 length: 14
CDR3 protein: CASRVYGADTEAFF
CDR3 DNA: TGTGCCAGCAGGGTATACGGGGCGGACACTGAAGCTTTCTTT

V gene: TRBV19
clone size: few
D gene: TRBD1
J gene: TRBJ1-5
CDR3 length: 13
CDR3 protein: CASSPDRNQPQHF
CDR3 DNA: TGTGCCAGTAGCCCGGACAGGAATCAGCCCCAGCATTTT

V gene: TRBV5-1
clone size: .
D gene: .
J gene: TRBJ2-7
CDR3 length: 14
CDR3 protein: CASSTDGPLGEQYF
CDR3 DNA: TGCGCCAGCAGCACCGACGGACCTCTGGGGGAGCAGTACTTC

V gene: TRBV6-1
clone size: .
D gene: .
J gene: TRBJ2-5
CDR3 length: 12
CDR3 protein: CASNPLTGSQYF
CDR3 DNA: TGTGCCAGCAACCCCCTAACAGGGTCCCAGTACTTC

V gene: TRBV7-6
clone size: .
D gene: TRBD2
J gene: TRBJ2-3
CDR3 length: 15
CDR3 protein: CASSLGTSGTDTQYF
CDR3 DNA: TGTGCCAGCAGCCTCGGGACTAGCGGAACAGATACGCAGTATTTT

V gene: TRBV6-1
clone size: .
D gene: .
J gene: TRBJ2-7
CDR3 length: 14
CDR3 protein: CASSEAGFSYEQYF
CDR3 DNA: TGTGCCAGCAGTGAAGCGGGGTTCTCCTACGAGCAGTACTTC

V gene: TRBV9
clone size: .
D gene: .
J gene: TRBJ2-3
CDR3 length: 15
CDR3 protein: CASSQGSGETDTQYF
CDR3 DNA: TGTGCCAGCAGCCAGGGGAGCGGAGAGACAGATACGCAGTATTTT

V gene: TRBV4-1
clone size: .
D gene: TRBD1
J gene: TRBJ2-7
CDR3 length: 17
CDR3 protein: CASSGAGQGGFSYEQYF
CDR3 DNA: TGCGCCAGCAGCGGTGCTGGACAGGGGGGATTCTCCTACGAGCAGTACTTC

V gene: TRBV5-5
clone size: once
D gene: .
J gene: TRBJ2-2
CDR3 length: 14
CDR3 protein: CASSLDQGSGELFF
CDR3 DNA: TGTGCCAGCAGCTTGGATCAGGGGAGCGGGGAGCTGTTTTTT

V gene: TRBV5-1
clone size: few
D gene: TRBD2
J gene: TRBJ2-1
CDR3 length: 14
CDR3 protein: CASSFSGSEGEQFF
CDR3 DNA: TGCGCCAGCAGCTTTAGCGGGAGTGAGGGTGAGCAGTTCTTC

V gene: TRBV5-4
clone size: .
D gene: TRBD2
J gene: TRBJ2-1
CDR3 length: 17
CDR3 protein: CASSHGLAGGPEGEQFF
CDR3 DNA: TGTGCCAGCAGCCACGGACTAGCGGGGGGCCCGGAGGGTGAGCAGTTCTTC